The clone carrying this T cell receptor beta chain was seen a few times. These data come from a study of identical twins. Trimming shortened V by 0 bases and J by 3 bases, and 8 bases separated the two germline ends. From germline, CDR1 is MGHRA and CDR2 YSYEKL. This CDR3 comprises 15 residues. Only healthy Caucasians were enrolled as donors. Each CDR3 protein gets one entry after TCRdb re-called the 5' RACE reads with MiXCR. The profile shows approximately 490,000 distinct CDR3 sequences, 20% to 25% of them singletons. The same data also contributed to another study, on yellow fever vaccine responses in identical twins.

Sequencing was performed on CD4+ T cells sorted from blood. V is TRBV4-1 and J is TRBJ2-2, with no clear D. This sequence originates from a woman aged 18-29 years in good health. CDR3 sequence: CASSQDPTYTGELFF. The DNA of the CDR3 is TGCGCCAGCAGCCAAGATCCCACGTACACCGGGGAGCTGTTTTTT.